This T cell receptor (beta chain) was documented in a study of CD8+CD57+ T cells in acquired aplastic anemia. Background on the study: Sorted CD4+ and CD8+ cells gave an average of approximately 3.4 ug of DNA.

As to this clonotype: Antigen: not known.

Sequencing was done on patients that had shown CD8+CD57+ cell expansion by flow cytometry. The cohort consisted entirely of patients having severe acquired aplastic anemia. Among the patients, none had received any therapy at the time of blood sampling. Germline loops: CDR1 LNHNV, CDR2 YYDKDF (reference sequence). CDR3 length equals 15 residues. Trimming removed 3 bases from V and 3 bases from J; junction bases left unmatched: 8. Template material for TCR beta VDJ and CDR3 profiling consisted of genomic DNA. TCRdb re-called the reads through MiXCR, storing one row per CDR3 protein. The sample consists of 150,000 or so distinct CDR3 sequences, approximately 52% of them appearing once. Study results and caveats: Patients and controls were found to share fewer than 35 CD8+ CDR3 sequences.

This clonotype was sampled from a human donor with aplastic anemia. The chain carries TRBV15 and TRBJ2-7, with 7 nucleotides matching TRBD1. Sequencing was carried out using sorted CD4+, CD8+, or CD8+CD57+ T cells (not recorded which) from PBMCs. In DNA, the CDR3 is TGTGCCACCAGCAGTGCTACCGACAGGGTCTACGAGCAGTACTTC. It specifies CATSSATDRVYEQYF.